This entry features one T cell receptor beta chain sequence. RNA transcripts yielded amplified TCR beta CDR3 regions. The study used the HTBI primer set for a first-round RT-PCR of the TCR CDR3. Using its own MiXCR run on the multiplex PCR reads, TCRdb lists one record per CDR3 protein. The sample has around 350,000 distinct CDR3 sequences; roughly 15% are singletons. This sample is drawn from a study of T cells in Graves' hyperthyroidism and ophthalmopathy. With 4 bases clipped from V and 8 bases from J, the junction kept 8 bases outside the gene matches. Germline V CDR1 and CDR2: LGHDT, YNNKEL (reference sequence). There are 16 residues in the CDR3.

The sample comprised blood. The chain uses TRBV3-1 and TRBJ2-1; 13 bases are a match to TRBD2. This TCR derives from a woman in her sixties or seventies with Graves' ophthalmopathy. CDR3 protein: CASSPRTSGRIYEQFF. The CDR3 bases are TGTGCCAGCAGCCCGAGGACTAGCGGGAGAATCTATGAGCAGTTCTTC.